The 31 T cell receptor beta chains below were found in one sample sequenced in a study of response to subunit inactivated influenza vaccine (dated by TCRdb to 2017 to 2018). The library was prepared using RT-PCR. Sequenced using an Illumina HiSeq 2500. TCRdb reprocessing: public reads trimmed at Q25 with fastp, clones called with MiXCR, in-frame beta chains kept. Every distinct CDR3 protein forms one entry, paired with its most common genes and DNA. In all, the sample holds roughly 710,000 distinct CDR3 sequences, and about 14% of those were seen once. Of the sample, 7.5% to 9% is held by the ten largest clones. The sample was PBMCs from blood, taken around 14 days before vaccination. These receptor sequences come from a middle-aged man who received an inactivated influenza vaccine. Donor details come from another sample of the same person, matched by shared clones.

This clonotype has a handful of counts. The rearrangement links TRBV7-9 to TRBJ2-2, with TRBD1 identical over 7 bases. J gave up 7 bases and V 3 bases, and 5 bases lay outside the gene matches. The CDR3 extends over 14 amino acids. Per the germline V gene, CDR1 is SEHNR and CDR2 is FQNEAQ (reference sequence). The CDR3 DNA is TGTGCCAGCAGCTTCGGACAGGCTGGCGGGGAGCTGTTTTTT. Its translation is CASSFGQAGGELFF.

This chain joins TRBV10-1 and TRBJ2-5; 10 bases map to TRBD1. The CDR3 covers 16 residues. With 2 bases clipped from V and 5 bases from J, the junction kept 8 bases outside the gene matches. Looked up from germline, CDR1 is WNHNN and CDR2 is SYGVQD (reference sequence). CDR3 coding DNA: TGCGCCAGCAGTGAGGAGCCGACAGGGGGCTTGGAGACCCAGTACTTC. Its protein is CASSEEPTGGLETQYF.

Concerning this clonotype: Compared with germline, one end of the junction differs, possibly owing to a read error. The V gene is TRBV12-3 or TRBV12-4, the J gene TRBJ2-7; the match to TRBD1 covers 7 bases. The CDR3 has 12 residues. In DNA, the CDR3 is TGTGCCAGCAGTTCCGCCCTCGGGACAGCGTGCTTC. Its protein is CASSSALGTACF.

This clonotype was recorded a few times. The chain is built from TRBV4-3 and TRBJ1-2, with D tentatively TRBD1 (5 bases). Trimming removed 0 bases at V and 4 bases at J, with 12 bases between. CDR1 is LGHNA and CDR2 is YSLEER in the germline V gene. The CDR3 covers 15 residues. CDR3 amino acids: CASSQDRQGGYGYTF. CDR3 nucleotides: TGCGCCAGCAGCCAAGATCGGCAGGGAGGCTATGGCTACACCTTC.

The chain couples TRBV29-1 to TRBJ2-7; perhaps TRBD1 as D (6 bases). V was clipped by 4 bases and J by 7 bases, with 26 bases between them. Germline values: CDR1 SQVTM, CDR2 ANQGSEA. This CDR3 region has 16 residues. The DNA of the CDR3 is TGCAGCGTTGGAATGGGGGCACTGGGACCCCCTGGGGAGCAGTACTTC. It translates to CSVGMGALGPPGEQYF.

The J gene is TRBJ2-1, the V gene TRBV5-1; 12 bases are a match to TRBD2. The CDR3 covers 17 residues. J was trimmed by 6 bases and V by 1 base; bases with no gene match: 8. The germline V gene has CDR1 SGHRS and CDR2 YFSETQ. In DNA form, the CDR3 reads TGCGCCAGCAGCTTGAGTGTAGGGGGACTAGCGGGCAATGAGCAGTTCTTC. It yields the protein CASSLSVGGLAGNEQFF.

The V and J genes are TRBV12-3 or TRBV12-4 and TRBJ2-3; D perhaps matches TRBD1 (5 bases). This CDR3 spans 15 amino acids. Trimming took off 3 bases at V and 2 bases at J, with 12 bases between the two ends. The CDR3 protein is CASSFGARHTDTQYF. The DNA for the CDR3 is TGTGCCAGCAGTTTTGGGGCCCGACACACAGATACGCAGTATTTT.

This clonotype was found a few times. The CDR3 loop is CASSLADRGPYEQYF. As DNA, the CDR3 is TGTGCCAGCAGCTTAGCGGACAGGGGCCCCTACGAGCAGTACTTC. V gene TRBV11-1 combines with J gene TRBJ2-7; 9 bases match TRBD1. Germline V CDR1 and CDR2: SGHAT, FQDESV (reference sequence). The CDR3 has 15 amino acids. The V gene end was trimmed by 0 bases and the J gene end by 2 bases; junction bases not matched to a gene: 2.

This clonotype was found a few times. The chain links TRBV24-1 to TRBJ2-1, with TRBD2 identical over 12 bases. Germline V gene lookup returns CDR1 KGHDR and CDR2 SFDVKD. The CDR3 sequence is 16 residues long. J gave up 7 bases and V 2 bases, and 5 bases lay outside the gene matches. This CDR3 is CATSDSTSGSLNEQFF. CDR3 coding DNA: TGTGCCACCAGTGATTCGACTAGCGGGAGTTTGAATGAGCAGTTCTTC.

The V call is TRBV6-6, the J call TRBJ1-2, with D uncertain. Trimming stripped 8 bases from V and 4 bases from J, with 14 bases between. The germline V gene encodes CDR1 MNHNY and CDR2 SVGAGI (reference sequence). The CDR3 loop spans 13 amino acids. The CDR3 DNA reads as TGTGCCAGCGTTAGTCTGGAAGGCTATGGCTACACCTTC. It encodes CASVSLEGYGYTF.

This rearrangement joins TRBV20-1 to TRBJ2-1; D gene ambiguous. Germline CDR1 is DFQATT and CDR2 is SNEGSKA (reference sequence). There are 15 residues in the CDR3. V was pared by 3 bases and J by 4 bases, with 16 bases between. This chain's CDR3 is CSASYPGRGYNEQFF. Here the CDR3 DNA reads TGCAGTGCTAGTTATCCAGGCCGAGGATACAATGAGCAGTTCTTC.

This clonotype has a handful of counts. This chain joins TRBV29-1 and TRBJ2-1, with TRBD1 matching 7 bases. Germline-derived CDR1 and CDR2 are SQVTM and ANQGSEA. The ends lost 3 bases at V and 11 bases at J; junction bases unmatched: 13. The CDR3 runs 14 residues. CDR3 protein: CSVDFGTVVLQQFF. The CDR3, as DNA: TGCAGCGTTGATTTTGGGACAGTGGTGCTTCAGCAGTTCTTC.

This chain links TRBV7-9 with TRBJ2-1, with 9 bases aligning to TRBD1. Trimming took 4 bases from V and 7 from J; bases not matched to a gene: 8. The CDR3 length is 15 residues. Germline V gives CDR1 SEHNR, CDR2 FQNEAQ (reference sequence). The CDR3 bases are TGTGCCAGCAGCTCCTGGACAGGGGAGGGGAATGAGCAGTTCTTC. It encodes CASSSWTGEGNEQFF. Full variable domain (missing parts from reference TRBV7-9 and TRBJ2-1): DTGVSQNPRHKITKRGQNVTFRCDPISEHNRLYWYRQTLGQGPEFLTYFQNEAQLEKSRLLSDRFSAERPKGSFSTLEIQRTEQGDSAMYLCASSSWTGEGNEQFFGPGTRLTVL.

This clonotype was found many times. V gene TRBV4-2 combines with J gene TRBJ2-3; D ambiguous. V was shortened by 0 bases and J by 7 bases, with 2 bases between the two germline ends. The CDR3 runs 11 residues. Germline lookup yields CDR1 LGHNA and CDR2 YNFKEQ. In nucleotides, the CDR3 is TGTGCCAGCAGCCAAGATAATACGCAGTATTTT. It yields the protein CASSQDNTQYF.

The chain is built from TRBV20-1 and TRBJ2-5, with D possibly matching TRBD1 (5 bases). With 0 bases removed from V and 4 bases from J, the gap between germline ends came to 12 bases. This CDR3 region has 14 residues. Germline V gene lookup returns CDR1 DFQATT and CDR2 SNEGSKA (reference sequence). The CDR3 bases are TGCAGTGCTAGAGACCCTGTAGGGGTAGAGACCCAGTACTTC. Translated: CSARDPVGVETQYF.

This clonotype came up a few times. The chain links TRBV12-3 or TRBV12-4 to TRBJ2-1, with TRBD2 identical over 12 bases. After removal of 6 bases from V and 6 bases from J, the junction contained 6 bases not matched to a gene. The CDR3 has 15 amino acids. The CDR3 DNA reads TGTGCCAGCAGGCCACTAGCGGGAGGCCCCAATGAGCAGTTCTTC. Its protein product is CASRPLAGGPNEQFF.

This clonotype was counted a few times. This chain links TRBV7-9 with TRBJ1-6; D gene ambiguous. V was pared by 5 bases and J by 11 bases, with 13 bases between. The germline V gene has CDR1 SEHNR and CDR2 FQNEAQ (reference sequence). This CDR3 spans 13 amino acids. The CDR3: CASSTAESTPLHF. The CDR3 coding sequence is TGTGCCAGCAGCACGGCGGAGAGTACACCCCTCCACTTT.

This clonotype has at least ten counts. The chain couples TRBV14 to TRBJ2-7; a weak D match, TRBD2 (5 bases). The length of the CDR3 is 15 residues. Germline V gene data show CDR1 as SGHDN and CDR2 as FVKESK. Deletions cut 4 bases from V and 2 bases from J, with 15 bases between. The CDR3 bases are TGTGCCAGCAGCCTTATAGGGAGTGCCACCTACGAGCAGTACTTC. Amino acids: CASSLIGSATYEQYF.

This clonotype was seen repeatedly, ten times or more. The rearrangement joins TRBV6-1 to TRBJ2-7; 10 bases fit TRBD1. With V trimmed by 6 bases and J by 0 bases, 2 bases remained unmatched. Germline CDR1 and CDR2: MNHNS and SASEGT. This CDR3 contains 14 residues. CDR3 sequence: CASRRDRGSYEQYF. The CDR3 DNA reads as TGTGCCAGCAGAAGGGACAGGGGCTCCTACGAGCAGTACTTC.

The CDR3 spells CASRGKTKNIQYF. DNA for the CDR3: TGTGCCAGCCGGGGCAAGACCAAAAACATTCAGTACTTC. The V call is TRBV9, the J call TRBJ2-4; D may be TRBD1 or TRBD2 (5 bases each). Germline CDR1 reads SGDLS; CDR2 reads YYNGEE. V gave up 7 bases and J gave up 2 bases, with 10 bases separating them. The CDR3 runs 13 residues.

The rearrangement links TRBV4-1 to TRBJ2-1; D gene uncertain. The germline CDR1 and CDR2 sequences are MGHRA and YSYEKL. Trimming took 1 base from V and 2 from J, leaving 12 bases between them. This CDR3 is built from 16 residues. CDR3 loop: CASSQAGPSPYNEQFF. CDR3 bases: TGCGCCAGCAGCCAAGCGGGCCCTTCCCCCTACAATGAGCAGTTCTTC.

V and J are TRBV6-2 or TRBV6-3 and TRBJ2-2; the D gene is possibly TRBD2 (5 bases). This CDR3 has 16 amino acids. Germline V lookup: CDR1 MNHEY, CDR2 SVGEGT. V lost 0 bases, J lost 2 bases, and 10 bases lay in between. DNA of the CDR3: TGTGCCAGCAGTTACTCAAGGGAGAGTAACACCGGGGAGCTGTTTTTT. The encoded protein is CASSYSRESNTGELFF.

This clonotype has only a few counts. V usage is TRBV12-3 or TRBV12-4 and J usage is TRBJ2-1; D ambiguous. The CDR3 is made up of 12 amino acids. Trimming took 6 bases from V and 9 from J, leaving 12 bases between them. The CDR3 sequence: CASSPPLVEQFF. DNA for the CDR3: TGTGCCAGCAGCCCCCCGTTAGTTGAGCAGTTCTTC.

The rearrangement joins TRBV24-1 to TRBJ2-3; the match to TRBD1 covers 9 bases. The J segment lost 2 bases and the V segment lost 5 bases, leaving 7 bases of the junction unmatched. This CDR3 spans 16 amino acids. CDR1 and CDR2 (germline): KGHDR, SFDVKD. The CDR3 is CATSVRGQGPTDTQYF. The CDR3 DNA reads TGTGCCACCAGTGTCCGGGGACAGGGTCCCACAGATACGCAGTATTTT.

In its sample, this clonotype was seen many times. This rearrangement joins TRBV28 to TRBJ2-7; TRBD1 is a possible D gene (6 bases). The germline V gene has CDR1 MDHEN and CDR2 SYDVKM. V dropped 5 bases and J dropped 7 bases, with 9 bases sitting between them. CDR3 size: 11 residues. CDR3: CASSRTAEQYF. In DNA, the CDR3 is TGTGCCAGCAGTAGGACAGCAGAGCAGTACTTC. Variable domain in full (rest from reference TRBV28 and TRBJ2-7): DVKVTQSSRYLVKRTGEKVFLECVQDMDHENMFWYRQDPGLGLRLIYFSYDVKMKEKGDIPEGYSVSREKKERFSLILESASTNQTSMYLCASSRTAEQYFGPGTRLTVT.

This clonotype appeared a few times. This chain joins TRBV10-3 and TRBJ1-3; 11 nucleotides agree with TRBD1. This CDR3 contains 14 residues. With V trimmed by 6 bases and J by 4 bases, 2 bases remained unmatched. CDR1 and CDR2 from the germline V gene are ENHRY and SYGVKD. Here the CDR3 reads CAISGQGAGNTIYF. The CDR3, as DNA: TGTGCCATCAGCGGACAGGGGGCCGGAAACACCATATATTTT.

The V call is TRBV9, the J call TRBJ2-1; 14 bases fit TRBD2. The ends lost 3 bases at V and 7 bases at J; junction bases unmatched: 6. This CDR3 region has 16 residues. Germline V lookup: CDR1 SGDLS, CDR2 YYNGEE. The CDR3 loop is CASSEGLAGVQNEQFF. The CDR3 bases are TGTGCCAGCAGCGAGGGACTAGCGGGAGTTCAGAATGAGCAGTTCTTC.

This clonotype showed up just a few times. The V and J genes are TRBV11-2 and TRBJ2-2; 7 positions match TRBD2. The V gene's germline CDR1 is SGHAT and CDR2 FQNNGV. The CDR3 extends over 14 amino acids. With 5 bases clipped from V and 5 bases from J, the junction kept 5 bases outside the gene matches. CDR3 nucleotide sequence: TGTGCCAGCAGCCGTAGCGGGTATACCGGGGAGCTGTTTTTT. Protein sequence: CASSRSGYTGELFF.

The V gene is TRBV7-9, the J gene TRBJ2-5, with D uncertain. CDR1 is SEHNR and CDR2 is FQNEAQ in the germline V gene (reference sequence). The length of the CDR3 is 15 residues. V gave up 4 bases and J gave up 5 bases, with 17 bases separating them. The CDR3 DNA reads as TGTGCCAGCAGCTGCCCGAGACGCATGGGGGAGACCCAGTACTTC. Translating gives CASSCPRRMGETQYF.

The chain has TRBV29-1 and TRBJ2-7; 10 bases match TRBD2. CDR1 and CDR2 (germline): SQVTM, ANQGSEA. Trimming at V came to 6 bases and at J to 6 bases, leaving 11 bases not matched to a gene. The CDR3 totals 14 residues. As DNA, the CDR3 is TGCAGCGTGGACCGAGGGAGCGGGAGGGGCGAGCAGTACTTC. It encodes CSVDRGSGRGEQYF.

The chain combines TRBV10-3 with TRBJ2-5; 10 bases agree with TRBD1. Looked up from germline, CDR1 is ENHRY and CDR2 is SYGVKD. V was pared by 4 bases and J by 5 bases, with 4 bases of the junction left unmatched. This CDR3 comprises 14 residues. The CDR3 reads CAISGQGAGETQYF. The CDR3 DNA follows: TGTGCCATCAGTGGACAGGGGGCCGGGGAGACCCAGTACTTC.